A single sample gave rise to the 31 T cell receptor beta chains below, sequenced in a study of cytomegalovirus exposure and HLA in healthy donors (TCRdb year 2017). The library was obtained by the immunoSEQ multiplex PCR assay. The multiplex PCR relied on a mix of 60 forward primers for TCR Vbeta segments and 13 reverse primers for TCR Jbeta segments. In TCRdb, the immuneACCESS table is reduced to in-frame sequences with V and J assigned. These tables do not hold every clone; where another copy was compared, an unresolved V gene accounts for under half, and the others remain unexplained. This sample is represented by 80,000 to 100,000 clones; roughly 74% of them were singletons. The ten biggest clones cover around 16% of the sample. Source material: PBMCs. These receptors all come from a woman between 18 and 30 years old in good health and CMV-seropositive.

The sample holds one count of this clone. Here the CDR3 DNA reads TGTGCCAGCAGTGAAATCGTGGGCTCTCACAGCTCTGGGGCCAACGTCCTGACTTTC. It is translated as CASSEIVGSHSSGANVLTF. The chain uses TRBV6-1 and TRBJ2-6; D unclear. Germline-derived CDR1 and CDR2 are MNHNS and SASEGT. Between the trimmed V and J ends, which lost 2 bases and 0 bases, there was a span of 17 bases. CDR3 length: 19 amino acids.

The chain combines TRBV19 with TRBJ1-1, with a weak D call TRBD1 (5 bases). Germline V gene sequence: CDR1 LNHDA, CDR2 SQIVND (reference sequence). The CDR3 has 14 amino acids. V was cut by 5 bases and J by 4 bases, with 14 bases left in between. CDR3 loop: CASSAGRGGTEAFF. The CDR3 nucleotides read TGTGCCAGTAGTGCCGGAAGGGGAGGCACTGAAGCTTTCTTT.

The chain joins TRBV30 to TRBJ2-5; perhaps TRBD2 as D (6 bases). The V and J ends lost 8 bases and 5 bases respectively, with 12 bases between them. Germline V gene lookup returns CDR1 GTSNPN and CDR2 SVGIG (reference sequence). The CDR3 has 11 amino acids. CDR3 nucleotides: TGTGCCAGCACGGGGGAGGAGACCCAGTACTTC. Amino acids: CASTGEETQYF.

The chain couples TRBV18 to TRBJ1-4; TRBD1 might be the D (5 bases). This CDR3 is 13 amino acids long. CDR1 is KGHSH and CDR2 is LQKENI in the germline V gene. The V end lost 5 bases, the J end lost 4 bases, and 8 bases lay between the germline ends. The CDR3 coding sequence is TGTGCCAGCTCATCGGACAATAATGAAAAACTGTTTTTT. This sequence encodes CASSSDNNEKLFF.

This sequence joins TRBV30 and TRBJ1-2; TRBD1 agrees at 7 bases. CDR3 length: 13 amino acids. The ends lost 2 bases at V and 4 bases at J; junction bases unmatched: 4. Germline values: CDR1 GTSNPN, CDR2 SVGIG (reference sequence). CDR3 residues: CAWSPTGTYGYTF. The CDR3 DNA reads TGTGCCTGGAGTCCGACAGGGACCTATGGCTACACCTTC.

A remark on this clone: Different DNA sequences within this sample yield the same CDR3. The chain is built from TRBV7-2 and TRBJ2-1; the match to TRBD2 covers 9 bases. J was trimmed by 8 bases and V by 9 bases; bases with no gene match: 17. The V gene's germline CDR1 is SGHTA and CDR2 FQGNSA. The CDR3 extends over 16 amino acids. CDR3 amino acids: CASSPPGTSFLYEQFF. Written as DNA, the CDR3 is TGTGCCAGTAGCCCACCCGGGACTAGCTTTCTCTATGAGCAGTTCTTC.

The chain combines TRBV29-1 with TRBJ1-5, with no clear D. Germline V gene data show CDR1 as SQVTM and CDR2 as ANQGSEA. V was clipped by 4 bases and J by 1 base, with 5 bases between them. The CDR3 extends over 12 amino acids. CDR3 coding DNA: TGCAGCGTTGGAGGGAGCAATCAGCCCCAGCATTTT. Its protein is CSVGGSNQPQHF.

The V call is TRBV27, the J call TRBJ1-5; 10 bases align to TRBD1. Germline V gene sequence: CDR1 MNHEY, CDR2 SMNVEV (reference sequence). J gave up 7 bases and V 2 bases, and 5 bases lay outside the gene matches. This CDR3 is 15 amino acids long. CDR3 bases: TGTGCCAGCAGTTTACTTTCGACAGGGGGCCAGCCCCAGCATTTT. Its protein is CASSLLSTGGQPQHF.

The rearrangement joins TRBV4-3 to TRBJ2-1; 7 nucleotides match TRBD2. With V trimmed by 0 bases and J by 7 bases, 6 bases remained unmatched. The CDR3 totals 15 residues. The germline V gene has CDR1 LGHNA and CDR2 YSLEER. CDR3 loop: CASSQDRASGNEQFF. The CDR3 nucleotides read TGCGCCAGCAGCCAAGATAGGGCTAGCGGAAATGAGCAGTTCTTC.

V usage is TRBV5-8 and J usage is TRBJ1-1; no clear D gene. Germline assignment: CDR1 SGHTS and CDR2 YDEGEE. The CDR3 is 11 amino acids. The V end lost 2 bases, the J end lost 13 bases, and 12 bases lay between the germline ends. Written as DNA, the CDR3 is TGTGCCAGCAGCTTTGGAGTGAGTGGTTTCTTT. It yields the protein CASSFGVSGFF.

V usage is TRBV7-9 and J usage is TRBJ2-3; D remains ambiguous. The CDR3 has 15 amino acids. V dropped 1 base and J dropped 0 bases, with 8 bases sitting between them. The germline gives CDR1 SEHNR, CDR2 FQNEAQ (reference sequence). CDR3 sequence (DNA): TGTGCCAGCAGCTTAGTACGCACTAGCACAGATACGCAGTATTTT. Amino acid sequence: CASSLVRTSTDTQYF.

This clone has a single count. CDR3 nucleotide sequence: TGTGCCAGCAAGACGGGTAGCCACGAGCAGTACTTC. Protein sequence: CASKTGSHEQYF. J is TRBJ2-7 and V is TRBV2; D is unclear. Germline CDR1 is SNHLY and CDR2 is FYNNEI. The CDR3 spans 12 residues. Trimming pared 7 bases from V and 5 bases from J, leaving 12 bases between.

J is TRBJ1-2 and V is TRBV9; no reliable D call. The CDR3 covers 12 residues. The germline gives CDR1 SGDLS, CDR2 YYNGEE. V was shortened by 4 bases and J by 2 bases, with 6 bases between the two germline ends. The CDR3 loop reads CASSPPNYGYTF. In DNA form, the CDR3 reads TGTGCCAGCAGCCCCCCAAACTATGGCTACACCTTC.

The rearrangement uses TRBV5-6 and TRBJ2-4; D call uncertain. This CDR3 comprises 17 residues. The germline V gene has CDR1 SGHDT and CDR2 YYEEEE. V gave up 1 base and J gave up 8 bases, with 22 bases separating them. The CDR3 region is CASSLKDGGSVMDIQYF. CDR3 nucleotide sequence: TGTGCCAGCAGCTTGAAGGATGGCGGAAGCGTGATGGACATTCAGTACTTC.

This clone was recorded a few times. The V call is TRBV18, the J call TRBJ2-5, with D maybe TRBD2 (5 bases). CDR1 KGHSH and CDR2 LQKENI come from the germline V gene. Trimming took off 6 bases at V and 5 bases at J, with 16 bases between the two ends. This CDR3 is 14 amino acids long. CDR3 amino acids: CASSPPRVRETQYF. CDR3 in DNA: TGTGCCAGCTCGCCCCCGCGGGTTCGGGAGACCCAGTACTTC.

This rearrangement joins TRBV4-1 to TRBJ2-2; D not certain. This CDR3 is 14 amino acids long. Germline V CDR1 and CDR2: MGHRA, YSYEKL. The V end lost 4 bases, the J end lost 1 base, and 7 bases lay between the germline ends. CDR3 sequence (DNA): TGCGCCAGCAGCCGACTGTTGAACACCGGGGAGCTGTTTTTT. This encodes CASSRLLNTGELFF.

V and J are TRBV7-9 and TRBJ2-3; 7 bases agree with TRBD2. CDR3 length: 14 residues. The V segment lost 2 bases and the J segment 5 bases; nucleotides outside the gene matches: 4. Germline assignment: CDR1 SEHNR and CDR2 FQNEAQ (reference sequence). Written as DNA, the CDR3 is TGTGCCAGCAGCTTAAGCGGGGAAATAGATACGCAGTATTTT. Protein: CASSLSGEIDTQYF.

The rearrangement uses TRBV4-1 and TRBJ2-1; 9 bases match TRBD1. CDR3 length: 18 residues. Germline V gene sequence: CDR1 MGHRA, CDR2 YSYEKL. Trimming at V came to 0 bases and at J to 0 bases, leaving 6 bases not matched to a gene. CDR3 bases: TGCGCCAGCAGCCAAGATCGGACAGGGGCGAGCTCCTACAATGAGCAGTTCTTC. Translation: CASSQDRTGASSYNEQFF.

The V and J genes are TRBV28 and TRBJ2-5, with 10 bases lining up with TRBD2. Germline V gene sequence: CDR1 MDHEN, CDR2 SYDVKM. The CDR3 consists of 14 residues. V was clipped by 3 bases and J by 5 bases; unmatched bases: 3. CDR3 loop: CASSFRAGGETQYF. CDR3 nucleotide sequence: TGTGCCAGCAGTTTCAGAGCGGGAGGGGAGACCCAGTACTTC.

The gene calls are TRBV9 and TRBJ2-1; D remains unclear. Germline V gene sequence: CDR1 SGDLS, CDR2 YYNGEE. The CDR3 consists of 10 residues. The V end lost 5 bases, the J end lost 9 bases, and 6 bases lay between the germline ends. The CDR3 bases are TGTGCCAGCAGTGGTAGTGAGCAGTTCTTC. Its translation: CASSGSEQFF.

The chain combines TRBV2 with TRBJ1-2; 9 nucleotides align to TRBD1. The CDR3 loop spans 15 amino acids. J was trimmed by 7 bases and V by 0 bases; bases with no gene match: 6. Germline loops: CDR1 SNHLY, CDR2 FYNNEI. DNA of the CDR3: TGTGCCAGCAGTGAAGCCCAGGGACAGGGTGGTGGCTACACCTTC. Translated, it gives CASSEAQGQGGGYTF.

The chain couples TRBV19 to TRBJ2-3, with 9 bases matching TRBD1. The CDR3 extends over 15 amino acids. Germline V gene lookup returns CDR1 LNHDA and CDR2 SQIVND (reference sequence). V trimming: 5 bases; J trimming: 2 bases; junction bases outside the gene matches: 5. The CDR3 region has the DNA TGTGCCAGTAGTGACAGGGGGTTTCACACAGATACGCAGTATTTT. It translates to CASSDRGFHTDTQYF.

This sequence joins TRBV10-2 and TRBJ2-3; possible D gene TRBD1, 6 bases. The CDR3 is 11 residues long. From germline, CDR1 is WSHSY and CDR2 SAAADI. V dropped 6 bases and J dropped 6 bases, with 7 bases sitting between them. CDR3 coding DNA: TGCGCCAGCAGGAGGGGGGATACGCAGTATTTT. Its protein product is CASRRGDTQYF.

The chain uses TRBV4-3 and TRBJ1-2, with D maybe TRBD1 (5 bases). There are 16 residues in the CDR3. V lost 0 bases to trimming and J lost 0 bases, with 11 bases between them. Looked up from germline, CDR1 is LGHNA and CDR2 is YSLEER. The CDR3 protein is CASSQEGVGANYGYTF. CDR3 bases: TGCGCCAGCAGCCAAGAAGGGGTAGGGGCTAACTATGGCTACACCTTC.

V usage is TRBV2 and J usage is TRBJ1-3, with a possible D match to TRBD1 (6 bases). The germline gives CDR1 SNHLY, CDR2 FYNNEI. CDR3 length equals 16 residues. V dropped 5 bases and J dropped 0 bases, with 14 bases sitting between them. CDR3 bases: TGTGCCAGCAGTTTACAGGGTTTCAGCTCTGGAAACACCATATATTTT. As protein: CASSLQGFSSGNTIYF.

The V and J genes are TRBV7-3 and TRBJ2-7, with 7 bases that match TRBD1. This CDR3 comprises 13 residues. Per germline, CDR1 SGHTA and CDR2 FQGTGA. V lost 5 bases, J lost 6 bases, and 7 bases stayed unmatched. CDR3 loop: CASSRVNRGEQYF. CDR3 nucleotide sequence: TGTGCCAGCAGCCGAGTAAACAGGGGCGAGCAGTACTTC.

This sequence joins TRBV6-5 and TRBJ1-2; TRBD1 aligns across 8 bases. Per the germline V gene, CDR1 is MNHEY and CDR2 is SVGAGI. This CDR3 spans 15 amino acids. With 5 bases clipped from V and 8 bases from J, the junction kept 13 bases outside the gene matches. CDR3 protein: CASSTPRTGSLGYTF. CDR3 bases: TGTGCCAGCAGTACACCTAGGACAGGGTCTTTAGGCTACACCTTC.

The rearrangement links TRBV7-2 to TRBJ1-1; tentatively, D is TRBD1 (5 bases). CDR3 size: 13 residues. Trimming removed 5 bases from V and 7 bases from J, with 14 bases in between. Germline CDR1 SGHTA, CDR2 FQGNSA. The CDR3 region has the DNA TGTGCCAGCAGCCTATTCCCAGGGCTTGAAGCTTTCTTT. Encoded protein: CASSLFPGLEAFF.

This clone showed up just once. The chain employs TRBV11-3 and TRBJ2-2; tentative D call: TRBD2 (6 bases). The CDR3 spans 17 residues. Trimming pared 1 base from V and 5 bases from J, leaving 17 bases between. CDR1 SGHNT and CDR2 YENEEA come from the germline V gene. The CDR3 nucleotides read TGTGCCAGCAGCTTAGGAAGGAGCGGGCCGGGTACCGGGGAGCTGTTTTTT. Translation: CASSLGRSGPGTGELFF.

The gene calls are TRBV27 and TRBJ2-5; TRBD2 might be the D (5 bases). This CDR3 is 12 amino acids long. V was pared by 3 bases and J by 5 bases, with 7 bases between. Germline V lookup: CDR1 MNHEY, CDR2 SMNVEV (reference sequence). CDR3 sequence reads: CASSFSGETQYF. The CDR3 bases are TGTGCCAGCAGTTTTTCGGGGGAGACCCAGTACTTC.

The gene calls are TRBV2 and TRBJ1-6, with TRBD1 matching 7 bases. V was clipped by 7 bases and J by 10 bases; unmatched bases: 7. The CDR3 runs 13 residues. In germline, CDR1 is SNHLY, CDR2 FYNNEI. Here the CDR3 DNA reads TGTGCCAGCAACGGACAGGCCGGGTCACCCCTCCACTTT. Its protein product is CASNGQAGSPLHF.